This record concerns one T cell receptor beta chain sequence. This entry comes from a study of blood T cell repertoires in COVID-19. Study-wide context: Whether acute or convalescent, the COVID-19 samples came from the United States, Italy and Spain. T cells, B-cell-depleted T cells, or PBMCs provided the cDNA or gDNA that served as material.

Per the original data handling: Scientists estimated how many nucleated cells there were by amplifying reference gene primers. The table came from immunoSEQ multiplex PCR; TCRdb's copy has only in-frame clones and leaves some out. For V, J and clone size, that table is used; D and trimming come from the DNA. Among some 390,000 clones listed, about 88% were seen once. Seattle-derived patients entered the study during active infection and were followed longitudinally. V shed 5 bases, J shed 5 bases, and the junction held 2 bases outside the gene matches. This CDR3 has 13 amino acids. The germline V gene has CDR1 MDHEN and CDR2 SYDVKM.

This chain uses TRBV28 with TRBJ1-4; 7 nucleotides align to TRBD1. This sequence was found in a woman in her 40s with COVID-19, enrolled during active disease. Material: peripheral blood. For the CDR3, the DNA is TGTGCCAGCAGTAGACAGGGAAATGAAAAACTGTTTTTT. Its translation: CASSRQGNEKLFF.